Each of the 16 T cell receptor beta chains below was sequenced from the same sample in a study of cytomegalovirus exposure and HLA in healthy donors. PCR was performed using 60 Vbeta and 13 Jbeta primers. Measured with immunoSEQ multiplex PCR; TCRdb has only the in-frame clones, and not every one. The table has about 150,000 clones, roughly 80% seen once. Material: PBMCs. Receptor source: a woman in her thirties or forties in good health and CMV-seronegative.

The table lists this clone with a count of one. The chain recombines TRBV7-2 with TRBJ1-1; D remains unclear. The CDR3 contains 14 residues. V lost 4 bases and J lost 1, with 10 bases in between. Per germline, CDR1 SGHTA and CDR2 FQGNSA. The CDR3 spells CASSYYYGNTEAFF. The CDR3, as DNA: TGTGCCAGCAGCTACTATTACGGGAACACTGAAGCTTTCTTT.

This clone has a handful of counts. This chain uses TRBV6-1 with TRBJ1-4; D remains unclear. The V gene lost 6 bases and the J gene lost 6 bases, with 11 bases spanning the gap. The germline CDR1 and CDR2 sequences are MNHNS and SASEGT. CDR3 length: 13 residues. Written as DNA, the CDR3 is TGTGCCAGCAGGAGGGAGTTGGATGAAAAACTGTTTTTT. Encoded protein: CASRRELDEKLFF.

CDR3 in amino acids: CASSPPVLASEQYF. The CDR3 nucleotides read TGTGCCAGCAGCCCCCCGGTACTAGCTTCCGAGCAGTACTTC. The chain recombines TRBV7-9 with TRBJ2-7; D might be TRBD2 (6 bases). V was cut by 5 bases and J by 6 bases, with 17 bases left in between. The CDR3 spans 14 residues. The germline V gene encodes CDR1 SEHNR and CDR2 FQNEAQ (reference sequence).

This sequence joins TRBV14 and TRBJ1-1, with a weak D call TRBD1 (5 bases). Trimming took 2 bases from V and 1 from J, leaving 8 bases between them. CDR3 length: 14 residues. CDR1 and CDR2 from the germline V gene are SGHDN and FVKESK. The CDR3 region is CASSQTGQNTEAFF. DNA of the CDR3: TGTGCCAGCAGCCAAACCGGACAGAACACTGAAGCTTTCTTT.

This clone was seen only once. This sequence joins TRBV7-9 and TRBJ2-5, with 10 bases that match TRBD1. The CDR3 sequence is 17 residues long. Germline values: CDR1 SEHNR, CDR2 FQNEAQ (reference sequence). J gave up 0 bases and V 4 bases, and 8 bases lay outside the gene matches. The CDR3 sequence: CASSSPTGGGNQETQYF. CDR3 in DNA: TGTGCCAGCAGCTCTCCGACAGGGGGCGGTAACCAAGAGACCCAGTACTTC.

The chain recombines TRBV4-1 with TRBJ2-7; 8 bases align to TRBD1. Germline loops: CDR1 MGHRA, CDR2 YSYEKL. The CDR3 is made up of 15 amino acids. J was trimmed by 3 bases and V by 3 bases; bases with no gene match: 7. CDR3 loop: CASSHAGTGHYEQYF. The DNA of the CDR3 is TGCGCCAGCAGCCATGCCGGGACAGGCCACTACGAGCAGTACTTC.

V usage is TRBV5-1 and J usage is TRBJ2-3, with 7 bases aligning to TRBD1. Germline loops: CDR1 SGHRS, CDR2 YFSETQ. The CDR3 is 14 amino acids. V lost 4 bases to trimming and J lost 3 bases; unmatched junction nucleotides: 5. CDR3 coding DNA: TGCGCCAGCAGCATTGGACAGGATACAGATACGCAGTATTTT. It specifies CASSIGQDTDTQYF.

The chain couples TRBV11-2 to TRBJ1-1, with D tentatively TRBD1 (6 bases). With 4 bases removed from V and 11 bases from J, the gap between germline ends came to 11 bases. CDR3 length equals 11 residues. The V gene's germline CDR1 is SGHAT and CDR2 FQNNGV. This chain's CDR3 is CASSSGARAFF. CDR3 nucleotide sequence: TGTGCCAGCAGCTCAGGGGCTAGGGCTTTCTTT.

The V call is TRBV5-1, the J call TRBJ1-2, with D possibly TRBD1 on 5 matching bases. This CDR3 region has 15 residues. V lost 4 bases and J 4 bases, leaving 17 bases between the germline ends. Germline V lookup: CDR1 SGHRS, CDR2 YFSETQ. CDR3: CASSDLQAGSYGYTF. CDR3 DNA sequence: TGCGCCAGCAGCGATCTACAGGCGGGGAGCTATGGCTACACCTTC. Variable domain in full (rest from reference TRBV5-1 and TRBJ1-2): KAGVTQTPRYLIKTRGQQVTLSCSPISGHRSVSWYQQTPGQGLQFLFEYFSETQRNKGNFPGRFSGRQFSNSRSEMNVSTLELGDSALYLCASSDLQAGSYGYTFGSGTRLTVV.

The gene calls are TRBV7-9 and TRBJ2-3; D is unclear. Trimming pared 1 base from V and 3 bases from J, leaving 5 bases between. The CDR3 is 13 residues long. Germline V lookup: CDR1 SEHNR, CDR2 FQNEAQ (reference sequence). Here the CDR3 DNA reads TGTGCCAGCAGCTTAGTTCAGACAGATACGCAGTATTTT. As protein: CASSLVQTDTQYF.

The CDR3 sequence: CASSYRLAGRSDTQYF. The CDR3 DNA sequence: TGTGCCAGCAGTTACCGGCTAGCGGGACGATCGGATACGCAGTATTTT. The chain recombines TRBV6-6 with TRBJ2-3; TRBD2 agrees at 9 bases. This CDR3 is built from 16 residues. The germline CDR1 and CDR2 sequences are MNHNY and SVGAGI (reference sequence). V was clipped by 2 bases and J by 6 bases; unmatched bases: 9.

This chain joins TRBV4-1 and TRBJ2-1; 11 bases align to TRBD2. Germline V gene lookup returns CDR1 MGHRA and CDR2 YSYEKL. Trimming at V came to 2 bases and at J to 5 bases, leaving 5 bases not matched to a gene. CDR3 length: 16 amino acids. The CDR3 here is CASSQPGLAANNEQFF. The CDR3 coding sequence is TGCGCCAGCAGCCAACCGGGACTAGCGGCAAACAATGAGCAGTTCTTC.

The chain couples TRBV6-5 to TRBJ1-1; no definite D call. V lost 2 bases, J lost 8 bases, and 6 bases lay in between. The germline V gene has CDR1 MNHEY and CDR2 SVGAGI. The CDR3 runs to 11 residues. CDR3 protein: CASSYRREAFF. The CDR3 DNA follows: TGTGCCAGCAGTTACAGGCGGGAAGCTTTCTTT.

J is TRBJ2-7 and V is TRBV18, with TRBD1 matching over 9 bases. The V segment lost 5 bases and the J segment 1 base; nucleotides outside the gene matches: 6. The CDR3 sequence is 15 residues long. Germline V gene lookup returns CDR1 KGHSH and CDR2 LQKENI. The CDR3 reads CASSEPGQGSYEQYF. The DNA of the CDR3 is TGTGCCAGCTCAGAACCGGGACAGGGATCCTACGAGCAGTACTTC.

V usage is TRBV7-2 and J usage is TRBJ2-2; 11 positions agree with TRBD2. CDR1 is SGHTA, CDR2 FQGNSA, per germline. The CDR3 is 16 residues long. V lost 4 bases and J lost 1; bases outside the gene matches: 2. DNA of the CDR3: TGTGCCAGCAGCTGGGGGACTAGCGGGAACACCGGGGAGCTGTTTTTT. It is translated as CASSWGTSGNTGELFF.

The chain employs TRBV6-5 and TRBJ1-6, with 9 bases lining up with TRBD1. The ends lost 5 bases at V and 9 bases at J; junction bases unmatched: 8. Per germline, CDR1 MNHEY and CDR2 SVGAGI. CDR3 length: 15 amino acids. The CDR3 bases are TGTGCCAGCAGTCCACAGGGGGCTTTATCTTCACCCCTCCACTTT. As protein: CASSPQGALSSPLHF.